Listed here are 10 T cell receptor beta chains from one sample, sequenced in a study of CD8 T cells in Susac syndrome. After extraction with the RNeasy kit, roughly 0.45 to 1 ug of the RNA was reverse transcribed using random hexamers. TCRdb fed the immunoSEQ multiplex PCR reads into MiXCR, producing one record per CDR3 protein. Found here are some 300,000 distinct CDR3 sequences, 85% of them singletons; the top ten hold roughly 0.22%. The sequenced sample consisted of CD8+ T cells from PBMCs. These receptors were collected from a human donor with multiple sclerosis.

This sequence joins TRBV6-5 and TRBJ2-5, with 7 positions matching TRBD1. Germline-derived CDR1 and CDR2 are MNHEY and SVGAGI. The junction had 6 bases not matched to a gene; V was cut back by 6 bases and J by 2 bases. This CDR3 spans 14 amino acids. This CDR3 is CASSPRTGQETQYF. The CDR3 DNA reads TGTGCCAGCAGCCCAAGGACAGGACAAGAGACCCAGTACTTC.

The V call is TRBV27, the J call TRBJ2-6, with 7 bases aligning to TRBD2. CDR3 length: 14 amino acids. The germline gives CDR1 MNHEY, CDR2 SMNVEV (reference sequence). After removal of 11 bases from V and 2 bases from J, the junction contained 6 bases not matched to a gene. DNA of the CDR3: TGTGCCGCTGGACTAGTCACTGGGGCCAACGTCCTGACTTTC. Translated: CAAGLVTGANVLTF.

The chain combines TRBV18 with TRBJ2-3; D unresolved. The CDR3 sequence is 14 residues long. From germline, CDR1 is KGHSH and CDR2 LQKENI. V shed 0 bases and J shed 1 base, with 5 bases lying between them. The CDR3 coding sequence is TGTGCCAGCTCACCACCGGTGGGCACAGATACGCAGTATTTT. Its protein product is CASSPPVGTDTQYF.

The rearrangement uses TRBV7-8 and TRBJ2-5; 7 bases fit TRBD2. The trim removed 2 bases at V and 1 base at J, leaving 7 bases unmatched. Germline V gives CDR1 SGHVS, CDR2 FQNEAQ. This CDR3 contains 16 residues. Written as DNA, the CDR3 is TGTGCCAGCAGCTTACGGGCTAGCGGATCCCAAGAGACCCAGTACTTC. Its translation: CASSLRASGSQETQYF.

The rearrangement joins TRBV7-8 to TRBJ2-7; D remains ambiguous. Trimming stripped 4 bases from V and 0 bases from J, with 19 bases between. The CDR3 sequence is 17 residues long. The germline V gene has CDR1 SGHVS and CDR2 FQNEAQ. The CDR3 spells CASSSRGRRPSSYEQYF. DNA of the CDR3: TGTGCCAGCAGCTCCCGAGGCCGACGACCGAGCTCCTACGAGCAGTACTTC.

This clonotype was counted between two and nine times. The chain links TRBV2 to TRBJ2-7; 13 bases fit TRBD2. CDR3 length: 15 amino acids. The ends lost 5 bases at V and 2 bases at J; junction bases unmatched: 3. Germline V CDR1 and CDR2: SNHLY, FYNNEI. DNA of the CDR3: TGTGCCAGCAGTCCTACTAGCGGGAGGGCCTACGAGCAGTACTTC. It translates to CASSPTSGRAYEQYF.

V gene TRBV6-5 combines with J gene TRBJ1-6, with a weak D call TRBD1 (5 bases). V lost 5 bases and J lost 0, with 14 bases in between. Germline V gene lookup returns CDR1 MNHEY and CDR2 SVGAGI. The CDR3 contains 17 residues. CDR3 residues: CASSLEAGSSYNSPLHF. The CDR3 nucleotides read TGTGCCAGCAGTCTCGAGGCAGGGAGCTCCTATAATTCACCCCTCCACTTT.

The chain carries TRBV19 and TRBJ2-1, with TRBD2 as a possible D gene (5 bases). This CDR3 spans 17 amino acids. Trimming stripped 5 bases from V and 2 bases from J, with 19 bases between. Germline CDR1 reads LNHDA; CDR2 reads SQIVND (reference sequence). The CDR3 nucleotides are TGTGCCAGTAGTGCGGACTTGATACTCGGCGCCTACAATGAGCAGTTCTTC. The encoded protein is CASSADLILGAYNEQFF.

The CDR3 sequence: CASSLRGGQPQHF. The CDR3 region has the DNA TGTGCCAGCAGTTTAAGGGGAGGTCAGCCCCAGCATTTT. The chain carries TRBV12-3 or TRBV12-4 and TRBJ1-5; tentative D call: TRBD1 (5 bases). Trimming took 2 bases from V and 6 from J, leaving 8 bases between them. The CDR3 runs to 13 residues.

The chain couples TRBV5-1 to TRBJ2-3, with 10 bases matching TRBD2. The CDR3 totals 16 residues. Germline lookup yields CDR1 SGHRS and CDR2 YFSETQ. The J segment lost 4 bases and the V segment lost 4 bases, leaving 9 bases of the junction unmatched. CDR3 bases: TGCGCCAGCAGCCGCAGACTAGCGGGTATTCCAGATACGCAGTATTTT. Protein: CASSRRLAGIPDTQYF.